This T cell receptor (beta chain) was profiled in a study of T cells in Graves' hyperthyroidism and ophthalmopathy. This clonotype has more than one count but fewer than ten. Source material for PBMCs was less than 12 ml fresh peripheral blood. CDR1 is SGHTA, CDR2 FQGNSA, per germline. The CDR3 is 15 amino acids. V shed 5 bases and J shed 6 bases, with 20 bases lying between them. Template material for amplifying TCR beta CDR3 regions consisted of RNA transcripts. A first-round RT-PCR of the TCR CDR3 used the HTBI primer set. MiXCR, run by TCRdb on the multiplex PCR reads, gives a single entry per CDR3 protein. The table has roughly 560,000 distinct CDR3 sequences, under 15% seen once.

The specimen was blood. The J gene is TRBJ2-7, the V gene TRBV7-2, with no clear D. The sequence was collected from a woman in her thirties or forties with Graves' ophthalmopathy. CDR3 in DNA: TGTGCCAGCAGCCAGCCCCAAGGGTGGGGTGCCGAGCAGTACTTC. Translating it yields CASSQPQGWGAEQYF.